This T cell receptor beta chain was observed in a study of T cells in Graves' hyperthyroidism and ophthalmopathy. CDR3 length: 14 amino acids. V lost 4 bases to trimming and J lost 7 bases; unmatched junction nucleotides: 7. Germline V gene sequence: CDR1 DFQATT, CDR2 SNEGSKA (reference sequence). Hyperthyroidism was newly diagnosed in patients aged 18 to 65 (duration under 2 months). Amplified TCR beta CDR3 regions derived from RNA transcripts. The TCR CDR3 was amplified in a first-round RT-PCR using the HTBI primer set. From the multiplex PCR reads, TCRdb called clonotypes with MiXCR, one entry per CDR3 protein. The profile shows about 560,000 distinct CDR3 sequences, approximately 16% of them singletons.

This TCR came from a woman aged 18 to 35 with Graves' hyperthyroidism. The chain is built from TRBV20-1 and TRBJ2-1, with TRBD1 matching over 10 bases. Sequenced: blood. This CDR3 reads CSATRDRGENEQFF. In DNA form, the CDR3 reads TGCAGTGCTACCAGGGACAGGGGAGAAAATGAGCAGTTCTTC.